Listed here are 28 T cell receptor beta chains from one sample, sequenced in a study of blood T cell repertoires in COVID-19. This table comes from immunoSEQ multiplex PCR, and its TCRdb copy is limited to in-frame clones, with some not included. The profile shows 98,000 or so clones, roughly nine tenths of them singletons. Sequencing was done on a sample of peripheral blood. These receptors were obtained from a human donor in a cohort sampled during active COVID-19.

In its sample, this clone was seen once. This sequence joins TRBV27 and TRBJ2-6; D is perhaps TRBD2 (7 bases). Deletions cut 4 bases from V and 5 bases from J, with 18 bases between. This CDR3 is built from 17 residues. Germline CDR1 and CDR2: MNHEY and SMNVEV (reference sequence). The CDR3 here is CASSSLTGGLWANVLTF. The CDR3 DNA reads as TGTGCCAGCAGTTCGTTGACCGGGGGGCTCTGGGCCAACGTCCTGACTTTC.

The V and J genes are TRBV7-2 and TRBJ2-7; 9 bases line up with TRBD2. The V and J ends lost 3 bases and 4 bases, in that order; junction bases with no gene match: 4. Germline V lookup: CDR1 SGHTA, CDR2 FQGNSA. CDR3 length: 14 residues. The CDR3 loop is CASSFAGGPYEQYF. DNA for the CDR3: TGTGCCAGCAGCTTTGCGGGAGGGCCGTACGAGCAGTACTTC. Supplemented by reference TRBV7-2 and TRBJ2-7, the full variable domain reads GAGVSQSPSNKVTEKGKDVELRCDPISGHTALYWYRQSLGQGLEFLIYFQGNSAPDKSGLPSDRFSAERTGGSVSTLTIQRTQQEDSAVYLCASSFAGGPYEQYFGPGTRLTVT.

The chain links TRBV10-3 to TRBJ2-7; D is perhaps TRBD1 (6 bases). This CDR3 is built from 15 residues. The V gene's germline CDR1 is ENHRY and CDR2 SYGVKD. The V gene lost 10 bases and the J gene lost 0 bases, with 19 bases spanning the gap. CDR3 amino acids: CATTAGTSISYEQYF. The CDR3 nucleotides are TGTGCCACCACGGCCGGGACATCCATCTCCTACGAGCAGTACTTC.

CDR3 residues: CASSLSTSHGYTF. In DNA form, the CDR3 reads TGTGCCAGCAGTTTATCCACAAGTCATGGCTACACCTTC. The chain joins TRBV27 to TRBJ1-2; D unclear. The CDR3 consists of 13 residues. Trimming took 0 bases from V and 6 from J, leaving 8 bases between them. The V gene's germline CDR1 is MNHEY and CDR2 SMNVEV (reference sequence).

The chain couples TRBV7-8 to TRBJ2-7; no reliable D call. Germline CDR1 reads SGHVS; CDR2 reads FQNEAQ. The CDR3 has 12 residues. Trimming cost V 8 bases and J 4 bases, with 12 bases left between them. The CDR3 DNA reads TGTGCCAGCTCCTTGAGCGTTTACGAGCAGTACTTC. The encoded protein is CASSLSVYEQYF.

The rearrangement joins TRBV7-3 to TRBJ1-1; 11 bases agree with TRBD1. The CDR3 is 15 residues long. Germline-derived CDR1 and CDR2 are SGHTA and FQGTGA. J lost 3 bases, V lost 5 bases, and 5 bases had no gene match. CDR3 protein: CASSPVGQGDTEAFF. CDR3 sequence (DNA): TGTGCCAGCAGCCCCGTGGGACAGGGGGACACTGAAGCTTTCTTT. Looking up the rest from reference TRBV7-3 and TRBJ1-1 gives the full variable domain: GAGVSQTPSNKVTEKGKYVELRCDPISGHTALYWYRQSLGQGPEFLIYFQGTGAADDSGLPNDRFFAVRPEGSVSTLKIQRTERGDSAVYLCASSPVGQGDTEAFFGQGTRLTVV.

This chain joins TRBV4-3 and TRBJ1-6; TRBD1 aligns across 7 bases. The CDR3 is made up of 15 amino acids. The ends lost 2 bases at V and 7 bases at J; junction bases unmatched: 5. Germline CDR1 and CDR2: LGHNA and YSLEER. This CDR3 reads CASSQKQGYNSPLHF. In DNA form, the CDR3 reads TGCGCCAGCAGCCAAAAACAGGGGTACAATTCACCCCTCCACTTT.

This clone was seen a single time. This chain joins TRBV6-2 or TRBV6-3 and TRBJ2-1, with 8 bases identical to TRBD1. Per germline, CDR1 MNHEY and CDR2 SVGEGT. The CDR3 spans 15 residues. V shed 2 bases, J shed 7 bases, and the junction held 7 bases outside the gene matches. The CDR3 protein is CASSYLGQGGNEQFF. The CDR3 nucleotides are TGTGCCAGCAGTTACCTCGGACAGGGTGGAAATGAGCAGTTCTTC.

CDR3 nucleotides: TGTGCCAGCAGTGAACGTGGGAGTAAGTCCGAGCAGTACTTC. Translating gives CASSERGSKSEQYF. The gene calls are TRBV28 and TRBJ2-7, with a tentative D call TRBD2 (5 bases). Germline V gene data show CDR1 as MDHEN and CDR2 as SYDVKM. V was shortened by 5 bases and J by 6 bases, with 17 bases between the two germline ends. The length of the CDR3 is 14 residues.

The chain uses TRBV18 and TRBJ2-7, with 10 bases identical to TRBD2. Germline-derived CDR1 and CDR2 are KGHSH and LQKENI. The CDR3 is 14 residues long. V gave up 5 bases and J gave up 5 bases; unmatched junction bases: 6. The CDR3 DNA is TGTGCCAGCTCATCGAGCGGGGGGGCTGACGAGCAGTACTTC. It translates to CASSSSGGADEQYF.

The rearrangement joins TRBV6-4 to TRBJ1-5; D not resolved. Germline V CDR1 and CDR2: MRHNA, SNTAGT. The CDR3 sequence is 13 residues long. V lost 5 bases, J lost 11 bases, and 16 bases lay in between. This CDR3 reads CASSIEGQEAQHF. DNA of the CDR3: TGTGCCAGCAGTATCGAGGGCCAGGAGGCCCAGCATTTT.

This clone has at least ten counts. This sequence joins TRBV6-6 and TRBJ1-6; D ambiguous. The CDR3 is made up of 14 amino acids. CDR1 and CDR2 from the germline V gene are MNHNY and SVGAGI (reference sequence). V was clipped by 0 bases and J by 7 bases, with 7 bases between them. The CDR3 bases are TGTGCCAGCAGTTACTCGAGGGAGAATTCACCCCTCCACTTT. Protein product: CASSYSRENSPLHF.

The CDR3 DNA is TGTGCCAGCAGCTTGACGATGGACAGGGGGTGGTACGAGCAGTACTTC. Amino acids: CASSLTMDRGWYEQYF. This chain links TRBV5-5 with TRBJ2-7, with 10 bases identical to TRBD1. The germline CDR1 and CDR2 sequences are SGHKS and YYEKEE (reference sequence). J was trimmed by 4 bases and V by 1 base; bases with no gene match: 8. The CDR3 covers 16 residues.

The chain is built from TRBV6-2 or TRBV6-3 and TRBJ2-3; 10 nucleotides match TRBD2. Looked up from germline, CDR1 is MNHEY and CDR2 is SVGEGT. The CDR3 loop spans 17 amino acids. The J segment lost 5 bases and the V segment lost 2 bases, leaving 10 bases of the junction unmatched. The CDR3 here is CASSYTASGGLRDTQYF. The CDR3 DNA follows: TGTGCCAGCAGTTACACGGCTAGCGGGGGATTGAGAGATACGCAGTATTTT.

The V call is TRBV4-3, the J call TRBJ1-1, with 7 nucleotides matching TRBD1. From germline, CDR1 is LGHNA and CDR2 YSLEER. Trimming took 3 bases from V and 0 from J; bases not matched to a gene: 4. CDR3 size: 15 residues. CDR3 sequence: CASSQGQLMNTEAFF. For the CDR3, the DNA is TGCGCCAGCAGCCAGGGACAGCTCATGAACACTGAAGCTTTCTTT.

J is TRBJ2-7 and V is TRBV6-5, with 10 bases that match TRBD1. Trimming took 4 bases from V and 6 from J; bases not matched to a gene: 6. Germline V lookup: CDR1 MNHEY, CDR2 SVGAGI. This CDR3 comprises 14 residues. The CDR3 protein is CASSFRDRGGEQYF. CDR3 bases: TGTGCCAGCAGTTTCCGGGACAGGGGCGGCGAGCAGTACTTC.

This chain connects TRBV27 to TRBJ2-1; possibly TRBD2 for D (6 bases). The germline gives CDR1 MNHEY, CDR2 SMNVEV (reference sequence). This CDR3 contains 17 residues. The ends were cut back, 5 bases at V and 2 bases at J, with 19 bases in the middle. CDR3 sequence reads: CASSPLLGGVTYNEQFF. The DNA for the CDR3 is TGTGCCAGCAGTCCACTATTAGGCGGGGTCACCTACAATGAGCAGTTCTTC.

The chain employs TRBV6-5 and TRBJ2-5; tentatively, D is TRBD2 (5 bases). This CDR3 is 14 amino acids long. The ends were cut back, 0 bases at V and 5 bases at J, with 10 bases in the middle. CDR1 MNHEY and CDR2 SVGAGI come from the germline V gene. CDR3 nucleotide sequence: TGTGCCAGCAGTTACTCGGCGGGCGGGGAGACCCAGTACTTC. This gives the protein CASSYSAGGETQYF.

The chain carries TRBV5-4 and TRBJ2-7, with a tentative D call TRBD2 (6 bases). The germline gives CDR1 SGHNT, CDR2 YYREEE (reference sequence). The V end lost 4 bases, the J end lost 2 bases, and 16 bases lay between the germline ends. The CDR3 has 15 residues. The CDR3 spells CASSPDLGGAYEQYF. CDR3 in DNA: TGTGCCAGCAGCCCAGACTTAGGCGGGGCCTACGAGCAGTACTTC.

This rearrangement joins TRBV21-1 to TRBJ2-1; the table's D call, TRBD1, was not checked against the DNA. TRBV21-1 is labeled a pseudogene. The CDR3 length is 15 residues. CDR3 nucleotide sequence: TGTGCCAGCAGCAAAAACCCGACAGGGTTCAATGAGCAGTTCTTC. This translates into CASSKNPTGFNEQFF.

The rearrangement links TRBV30 to TRBJ2-3, with a possible D match to TRBD1 (5 bases). Germline CDR1 reads GTSNPN; CDR2 reads SVGIG (reference sequence). The V end lost 0 bases, the J end lost 5 bases, and 18 bases lay between the germline ends. This CDR3 is built from 16 residues. The CDR3 protein is CAWSVGVGQVGDTQYF. CDR3 nucleotide sequence: TGTGCCTGGAGTGTAGGGGTCGGGCAGGTGGGAGATACGCAGTATTTT.

The chain employs TRBV9 and TRBJ2-5, with 7 bases fitting TRBD2. Per the germline V gene, CDR1 is SGDLS and CDR2 is YYNGEE. V lost 0 bases, J lost 4 bases, and 6 bases stayed unmatched. This CDR3 contains 15 residues. The chain's CDR3 is CASSVGGTGGETQYF. CDR3 sequence (DNA): TGTGCCAGCAGCGTAGGTGGGACGGGGGGAGAGACCCAGTACTTC.

The chain is built from TRBV6-6 and TRBJ1-5; D gene uncertain. Germline assignment: CDR1 MNHNY and CDR2 SVGAGI (reference sequence). The germline V and J ends were trimmed by 2 bases and 3 bases, with 5 bases remaining between them. The CDR3 covers 13 residues. The CDR3 is CASSYQFNQPQHF. CDR3 DNA: TGTGCCAGCAGTTACCAGTTCAATCAGCCCCAGCATTTT.

The chain carries TRBV9 and TRBJ2-1, with 8 bases identical to TRBD2. The CDR3 has 15 amino acids. V lost 0 bases to trimming and J lost 7 bases; unmatched junction nucleotides: 6. The germline gives CDR1 SGDLS, CDR2 YYNGEE. The CDR3 region has the DNA TGTGCCAGCAGCGTAGCTAGCGGGCCAGGTAATGAGCAGTTCTTC. Amino acids: CASSVASGPGNEQFF. The variable domain in full, completed from reference TRBV9 and TRBJ2-1, reads DSGVTQTPKHLITATGQRVTLRCSPRSGDLSVYWYQQSLDQGLQFLIQYYNGEERAKGNILERFSAQQFPDLHSELNLSSLELGDSALYFCASSVASGPGNEQFFGPGTRLTVL.

CDR3 in DNA: TGTGCCAGCAGCTTCGACAGGGGGGTATACAATGAGCAGTTCTTC. Residues: CASSFDRGVYNEQFF. J is TRBJ2-1 and V is TRBV7-2; 9 nucleotides align to TRBD1. The CDR3 spans 15 residues. Per the germline V gene, CDR1 is SGHTA and CDR2 is FQGNSA. V was clipped by 3 bases and J by 4 bases; unmatched bases: 4.

The chain combines TRBV4-2 with TRBJ2-5, with 10 bases identical to TRBD2. The CDR3 totals 18 residues. Germline-derived CDR1 and CDR2 are LGHNA and YNFKEQ. The V segment lost 0 bases and the J segment 0 bases; nucleotides outside the gene matches: 7. In DNA, the CDR3 is TGTGCCAGCAGCCAAGAGGTCAGCGGGAGGGTATACCAAGAGACCCAGTACTTC. Translating it yields CASSQEVSGRVYQETQYF.

The gene calls are TRBV24-1 and TRBJ2-2; perhaps TRBD2 as D (6 bases). Trimming removed 3 bases from V and 8 bases from J, with 9 bases in between. The germline gives CDR1 KGHDR, CDR2 SFDVKD. CDR3 size: 13 residues. The CDR3 DNA is TGTGCCACCAGTGATCCGGGAGTGGGGGAGCTGTTTTTT. Encoded protein: CATSDPGVGELFF.

V usage is TRBV2 and J usage is TRBJ2-7, with 7 bases matching TRBD2. J lost 2 bases, V lost 6 bases, and 4 bases had no gene match. Per germline, CDR1 SNHLY and CDR2 FYNNEI. The CDR3 loop spans 13 amino acids. For the CDR3, the DNA is TGTGCCAGCAGGGGGAGGGCCCCCTACGAGCAGTACTTC. Protein product: CASRGRAPYEQYF.